The clone carrying this T cell receptor beta chain came up once. This specimen belongs to a study of sequential checkpoint blockade in melanoma. Across the whole study: Randomization was 1:1 between first-line nivolumab→ipilimumab and ipilimumab→nivolumab. Each arm's sequence ended with maintenance nivolumab.

Regarding treatment: randomized to nivolumab then ipilimumab (arm A) or the reverse (arm B). No patient had prior DNA-damaging chemotherapy. From thawed PBMCs, live CD3+CD8+ cells negative for CD19 and CD56 were sorted. Assay used: immunoSEQ multiplex PCR; TCRdb lists only in-frame clones, some missing. Of 15,000 to 20,000 clones detected, 72% appear once; the ten largest clones hold roughly 23%. This receptor was identified in a human donor with melanoma. The sequenced sample was CD8+ T cells sorted from blood (inferred from file names), obtained from a patient given nivolumab and ipilimumab in sequence.

CDR3 protein: CASSLSGEGNYEQYF. In DNA, the CDR3 is TGTGCCAGCAGCTTATCGGGGGAGGGGAACTACGAGCAGTACTTC. V gene TRBV13 combines with J gene TRBJ2-7, with 7 positions matching TRBD2. This CDR3 is built from 15 residues. Trimming cost V 2 bases and J 3 bases; bases outside gene matches: 7. The germline V gene has CDR1 PRHDT and CDR2 FYEKMQ (reference sequence).